This T cell receptor beta chain was sequenced for a study of cytomegalovirus exposure and HLA in healthy donors. This CDR3 comprises 17 residues. V lost 0 bases to trimming and J lost 4 bases, with 18 bases between them. The germline V gene has CDR1 MGHRA and CDR2 YSYEKL. This PCR relied on a set of 60 Vbeta primers and 13 Jbeta primers. This table comes from immunoSEQ multiplex PCR, and its TCRdb copy is limited to in-frame clones, with some not included. In the table there are roughly 73,000 clones, around three quarters of which are singletons. The sequencing sample was made of PBMCs. The receptor's source is a man between 40 and 49 years old in good health and CMV-seronegative. The gene calls are TRBV4-1 and TRBJ1-1, with a possible D match to TRBD1 (6 bases). Written as DNA, the CDR3 is TGCGCCAGCAGCCAAGATTCAAGATGGTTAGGGGGCACTGAAGCTTTCTTT. This encodes CASSQDSRWLGGTEAFF.